The 13 T cell receptor beta chains in this list originate from one sample, sequenced in a study of T cell responses to AZD1222 COVID-19 vaccine. Method: immunoSEQ multiplex PCR; TCRdb's copy keeps in-frame clones and lacks some. The sample records some 180,000 clones, roughly 92% being singletons. The sequences come from peripheral blood, collected 28 days after the second AZD1222 dose. All receptors derive from an adult who received the AZD1222 COVID-19 vaccine.

The V gene is TRBV12-5, the J gene TRBJ2-7, with TRBD1 as a possible D gene (7 bases). V was pared by 2 bases and J by 7 bases, with 18 bases between. This CDR3 is built from 15 residues. Germline V gene lookup returns CDR1 LGHNT and CDR2 FRNRAP. This chain's CDR3 is CASGLPSTGRREQYF. In DNA form, the CDR3 reads TGTGCTAGTGGTTTGCCCTCGACAGGGAGGAGGGAGCAGTACTTC.

The V and J genes are TRBV3-1 (or the pseudogene TRBV3-2) and TRBJ2-1, with 7 bases lining up with TRBD2. The CDR3 spans 11 residues. With V trimmed by 5 bases and J by 10 bases, 2 bases remained unmatched. The germline gives CDR1 LGHDT, CDR2 YNNKEL (reference sequence). The CDR3: CASSWGGEQFF. CDR3 sequence (DNA): TGTGCCAGCAGCTGGGGGGGAGAGCAGTTCTTC.

The chain links TRBV2 to TRBJ1-1; D unclear. Germline CDR1 and CDR2: SNHLY and FYNNEI. The CDR3 runs 12 residues. V was shortened by 5 bases and J by 7 bases, with 11 bases between the two germline ends. The CDR3, as DNA: TGTGCCAGCAGTAATTCCGGGGTTGAAGCTTTCTTT. As protein: CASSNSGVEAFF.

This sequence joins TRBV18 and TRBJ1-5; D unclear. This CDR3 is built from 14 residues. Looked up from germline, CDR1 is KGHSH and CDR2 is LQKENI. Trimming stripped 3 bases from V and 1 base from J, with 7 bases between. This chain's CDR3 is CASSPDSSNQPQHF. The DNA for the CDR3 is TGTGCCAGCTCACCGGATAGCAGCAATCAGCCCCAGCATTTT.

This sequence joins TRBV11-2 and TRBJ2-7; D might be TRBD1 (6 bases). This CDR3 comprises 14 residues. Looked up from germline, CDR1 is SGHAT and CDR2 is FQNNGV. V lost 4 bases to trimming and J lost 0 bases, with 10 bases between them. Here the CDR3 DNA reads TGTGCCAGCAGCTCAGGGACATCCTCCTACGAGCAGTACTTC. Translating it yields CASSSGTSSYEQYF.

V is TRBV3-1 (or the pseudogene TRBV3-2) and J is TRBJ2-3, with a weak D call TRBD1 (6 bases). Germline CDR1 reads LGHDT; CDR2 reads YNNKEL (reference sequence). The CDR3 covers 15 residues. The ends were cut back, 0 bases at V and 7 bases at J, with 14 bases in the middle. Here the CDR3 reads CASSQEGAQSNTQYF. DNA for the CDR3: TGTGCCAGCAGCCAAGAGGGGGCCCAATCCAATACGCAGTATTTT.

This chain joins TRBV6-2 or TRBV6-3 and TRBJ2-7; 11 nucleotides match TRBD2. The germline gives CDR1 MNHEY, CDR2 SVGEGT. The CDR3 is made up of 17 amino acids. Unmatched junction bases numbered 11, after V lost 3 bases and J lost 4 bases. CDR3 sequence reads: CASSYSGTSGSNYEQYF. CDR3 nucleotides: TGTGCCAGCAGTTATAGTGGCACTAGCGGGAGTAATTACGAGCAGTACTTC.

The CDR3: CATSQGGELFF. For the CDR3, the DNA is TGTGCCACCTCCCAGGGCGGGGAGCTGTTTTTT. The chain carries TRBV7-9 and TRBJ2-2; possibly TRBD1 for D (5 bases). Looked up from germline, CDR1 is SEHNR and CDR2 is FQNEAQ (reference sequence). Trimming cost V 10 bases and J 7 bases, with 10 bases left between them. The CDR3 length is 11 residues.

The chain recombines TRBV7-2 with TRBJ1-1; D may be TRBD1 (5 bases). Germline CDR1 and CDR2: SGHTA and FQGNSA. The CDR3 sequence is 19 residues long. The V end was cut by 4 bases, the J end by 0 bases, with 24 bases between. CDR3 residues: CASSSHGQGVWGMNTEAFF. CDR3 in DNA: TGTGCCAGCAGCTCCCATGGGCAGGGAGTTTGGGGAATGAACACTGAAGCTTTCTTT.

CDR3 in amino acids: CASKGFLEETQYF. CDR3 bases: TGTGCCAGCAAGGGGTTTTTAGAAGAGACCCAGTACTTC. This chain links TRBV25-1 with TRBJ2-5, with D possibly TRBD1 on 5 matching bases. The germline CDR1 and CDR2 sequences are MGHDK and SYGVNS. The CDR3 has 13 amino acids. Trimming removed 7 bases at V and 3 bases at J, with 12 bases between.

V and J are TRBV24-1 and TRBJ1-1, with D hard to call. The CDR3 has 14 residues. The germline V and J ends were trimmed by 6 bases and 3 bases, with 13 bases remaining between them. Looked up from germline, CDR1 is KGHDR and CDR2 is SFDVKD. The CDR3: CATSSSGRHTEAFF. The DNA of the CDR3 is TGTGCCACCAGTAGTTCCGGGCGTCACACTGAAGCTTTCTTT.

The chain joins TRBV7-2 to TRBJ2-1; 14 bases map to TRBD2. J gave up 10 bases and V 4 bases, and 3 bases lay outside the gene matches. Germline V gene data show CDR1 as SGHTA and CDR2 as FQGNSA. The CDR3 has 14 residues. The CDR3 DNA sequence: TGTGCCAGCAGCTCCAGGACTAGCGGGGGGGAGCAGTTCTTC. The encoded protein is CASSSRTSGGEQFF.

In this sample, this clone turned up once. The chain couples TRBV6-6 to TRBJ1-3, with 9 bases lining up with TRBD1. CDR1 MNHNY and CDR2 SVGAGI come from the germline V gene (reference sequence). After removal of 8 bases from V and 6 bases from J, the junction contained 11 bases not matched to a gene. The CDR3 is 15 residues long. This CDR3 reads CASRNIRTGENTIYF. CDR3 DNA: TGTGCCAGCCGCAACATCCGGACAGGGGAAAACACCATATATTTT.